These T cell receptor beta chains were read from a single sample in a study of cytomegalovirus exposure and HLA in healthy donors. Only in-frame clones appear in the TCRdb table, and some are missing; sequencing was by immunoSEQ multiplex PCR. The sample includes tens of thousands of clones. Sequencing input: PBMCs. The source of these receptors is a male donor in good health and CMV-seronegative. CDR3s include the opening cysteine and the closing phenylalanine or tryptophan. A D gene is named only where the DNA matches it firmly.

V gene: TRBV7-6
J gene: TRBJ2-1
D gene: TRBD2
CDR3 protein: CASSSLGGGAYNEQFF
CDR3 DNA: TGTGCCAGCAGCTCCCTGGGCGGGGGGGCCTACAATGAGCAGTTCTTC

V gene: TRBV7-2
J gene: TRBJ1-2
D gene: TRBD1
CDR3 protein: CASSTTGERHGYTF
CDR3 DNA: TGTGCCAGCAGCACGACAGGGGAAAGGCATGGCTACACCTTC

V gene: TRBV6-6
J gene: TRBJ2-7
D gene: TRBD2
CDR3 protein: CASSYSRGADEQYF
CDR3 DNA: TGTGCCAGCAGTTACTCGCGGGGGGCAGACGAGCAGTACTTC

V gene: TRBV4-3
J gene: TRBJ2-3
D gene: TRBD2
CDR3 protein: CASSRRTSGESTDTQYF
CDR3 DNA: TGCGCCAGCAGCCGCCGGACTAGCGGGGAGAGCACAGATACGCAGTATTTT

V gene: TRBV2
J gene: TRBJ2-7
D gene: .
CDR3 protein: CASSELDGEQYF
CDR3 DNA: TGTGCCAGCAGTGAATTAGATGGCGAGCAGTACTTC

V gene: TRBV5-4
J gene: TRBJ2-5
D gene: TRBD1
CDR3 protein: CASRPGTGGSEAQYF
CDR3 DNA: TGTGCCAGCAGACCTGGGACAGGGGGGAGCGAGGCCCAGTACTTC

V gene: TRBV9
J gene: TRBJ2-1
D gene: TRBD2
CDR3 protein: CASSPRGSGGYNEQFF
CDR3 DNA: TGTGCCAGCAGCCCCCGGGGTAGCGGGGGATACAATGAGCAGTTCTTC

V gene: TRBV5-1
J gene: TRBJ1-4
D gene: TRBD1
CDR3 protein: CASRSQGTSEKLFF
CDR3 DNA: TGCGCCAGCAGGTCACAGGGGACCAGTGAAAAACTGTTTTTT

V gene: TRBV19
J gene: TRBJ2-2
D gene: .
CDR3 protein: CASSSRGDTGELFF
CDR3 DNA: TGTGCCAGTAGTTCCAGGGGAGACACCGGGGAGCTGTTTTTT

V gene: TRBV9
J gene: TRBJ2-3
D gene: .
CDR3 protein: CASSVGRVGDTQYF
CDR3 DNA: TGTGCCAGCAGCGTAGGCAGGGTGGGAGATACGCAGTATTTT

V gene: TRBV2
J gene: TRBJ1-1
D gene: .
CDR3 protein: CASSEAPGEHAEAFF
CDR3 DNA: TGTGCCAGCAGTGAAGCTCCGGGTGAACACGCTGAAGCTTTCTTT

V gene: TRBV28
J gene: TRBJ2-2
D gene: .
CDR3 protein: CASRTGSGTGELFF
CDR3 DNA: TGTGCCAGCCGAACAGGGTCCGGCACCGGGGAGCTGTTTTTT

V gene: TRBV27
J gene: TRBJ2-3
D gene: TRBD1
CDR3 protein: CASSGQGARDTQYF
CDR3 DNA: TGTGCCAGCAGCGGACAGGGGGCTCGGGATACGCAGTATTTT

V gene: TRBV27
J gene: TRBJ2-7
D gene: .
CDR3 protein: CASSRKVSGGTFYEQYF
CDR3 DNA: TGTGCCAGCAGTCGGAAGGTCTCGGGCGGGACGTTCTACGAGCAGTACTTC

V gene: TRBV7-2
J gene: TRBJ2-5
D gene: TRBD2
CDR3 protein: CASMLAGGENQYF
CDR3 DNA: TGTGCCAGCATGCTAGCGGGGGGGGAGAACCAGTACTTC

V gene: TRBV12-5
J gene: TRBJ2-1
D gene: TRBD1
CDR3 protein: CASGVGPGQGLINEQFF
CDR3 DNA: TGTGCTAGTGGTGTTGGGCCGGGACAGGGGTTAATCAATGAGCAGTTCTTC

V gene: TRBV11-2
J gene: TRBJ1-1
D gene: .
CDR3 protein: CASSRGANTEAFF
CDR3 DNA: TGTGCCAGCAGCCGTGGGGCTAACACTGAAGCTTTCTTT

V gene: TRBV7-2
J gene: TRBJ1-2
D gene: TRBD1
CDR3 protein: CASSLPGGTVMNYGYTF
CDR3 DNA: TGTGCCAGCAGCTTACCGGGTGGGACAGTGATGAACTATGGCTACACCTTC

V gene: TRBV6-1
J gene: TRBJ1-1
D gene: .
CDR3 protein: CASSEFVGGLTEAFF
CDR3 DNA: TGTGCCAGCAGTGAATTCGTGGGGGGTCTCACTGAAGCTTTCTTT

V gene: TRBV6-5
J gene: TRBJ1-1
D gene: TRBD1
CDR3 protein: CASSYSRTGDTEAFF
CDR3 DNA: TGTGCCAGCAGTTACTCGAGGACAGGGGACACTGAAGCTTTCTTT